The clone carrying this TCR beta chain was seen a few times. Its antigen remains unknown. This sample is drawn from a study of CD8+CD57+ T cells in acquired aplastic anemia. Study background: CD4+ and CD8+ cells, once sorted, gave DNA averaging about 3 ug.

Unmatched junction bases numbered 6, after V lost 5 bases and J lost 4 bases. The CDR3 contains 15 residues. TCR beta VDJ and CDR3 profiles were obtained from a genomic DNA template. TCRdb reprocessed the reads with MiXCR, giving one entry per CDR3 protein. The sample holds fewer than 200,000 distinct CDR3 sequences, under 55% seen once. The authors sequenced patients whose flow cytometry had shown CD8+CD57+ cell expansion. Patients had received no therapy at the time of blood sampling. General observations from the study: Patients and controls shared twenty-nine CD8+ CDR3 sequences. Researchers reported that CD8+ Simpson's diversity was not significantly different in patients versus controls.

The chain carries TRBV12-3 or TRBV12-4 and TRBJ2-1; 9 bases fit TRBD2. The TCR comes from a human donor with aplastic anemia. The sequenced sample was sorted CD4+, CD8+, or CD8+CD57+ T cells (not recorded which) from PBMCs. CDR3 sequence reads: CASSPLSGGYNEQFF. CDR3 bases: TGTGCCAGCAGTCCCCTGAGCGGGGGGTACAATGAGCAGTTCTTC.